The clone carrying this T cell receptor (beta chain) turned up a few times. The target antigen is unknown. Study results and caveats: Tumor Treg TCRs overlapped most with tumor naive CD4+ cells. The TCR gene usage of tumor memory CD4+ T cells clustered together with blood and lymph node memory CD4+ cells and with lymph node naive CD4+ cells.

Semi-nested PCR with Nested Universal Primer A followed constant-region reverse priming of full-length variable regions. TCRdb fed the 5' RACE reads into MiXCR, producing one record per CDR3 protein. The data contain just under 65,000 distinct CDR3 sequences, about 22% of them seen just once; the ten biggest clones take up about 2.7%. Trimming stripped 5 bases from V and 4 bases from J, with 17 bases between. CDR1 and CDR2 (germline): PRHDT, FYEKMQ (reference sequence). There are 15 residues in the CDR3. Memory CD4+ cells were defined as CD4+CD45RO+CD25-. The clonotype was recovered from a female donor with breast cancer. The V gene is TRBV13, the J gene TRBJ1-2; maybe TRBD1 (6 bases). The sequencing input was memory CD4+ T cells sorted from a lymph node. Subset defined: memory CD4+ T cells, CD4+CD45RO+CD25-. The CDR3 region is CASSPTDSHFYGYTF. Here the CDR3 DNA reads TGTGCCAGCAGCCCCACGGACAGTCACTTCTATGGCTACACCTTC. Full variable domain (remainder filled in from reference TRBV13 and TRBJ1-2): AAGVIQSPRHLIKEKRETATLKCYPIPRHDTVYWYQQGPGQDPQFLISFYEKMQSDKGSIPDRFSAQQFSDYHSELNMSSLELGDSALYFCASSPTDSHFYGYTFGSGTRLTVV.